The 12 T cell receptor beta chains in this list originate from one sample, sequenced in a study of T cells in women clearing cervical HPV infection (dated by TCRdb to 2016 to 2019). Library creation used the immunoSEQ multiplex PCR assay. TCRdb provides this immuneACCESS table in a form limited to in-frame rearrangements. Some clones are lacking; in checked studies, under half of them reflect an unresolved V gene, and why the rest are absent is not known. This sample's table carries around 19,000 clones. The ten largest clonotypes hold 15% to 20% of the sample. Sequencing input: blood buffy coat. The receptor source for this set is a woman between 18 and 70 years old with a cervical HPV16 infection that either progressed to CIN3+ or cleared (not recorded which).

As to this clone: The read terminates 3 residues ahead of where the CDR3 ends, so the germline J gene completes it. The gene calls are TRBV30 and TRBJ1-6; D is perhaps TRBD1 (5 bases). The CDR3 totals 15 residues. Deletions cut 0 bases from V and 10 bases from J, with 16 bases between. Per germline, CDR1 GTSNPN and CDR2 SVGIG (reference sequence). The covered CDR3 bases are TGTGCCTGGAGTGTAGGTCAGGGAACCCGGTCACCC. This codes for CAWSVGQGTRSP. The full CDR3 is CAWSVGQGTRSPLHF. The full variable domain, rest sourced from reference TRBV30 and TRBJ1-6, is SQTIHQWPATLVQPVGSPLSLECTVEGTSNPNLYWYRQAAGRGLQLLFYSVGIGQISSEVPQNLSASRPQDRQFILSSKKLLLSDSGFYLCAWSVGQGTRSPLHFGNGTRLTVT.

With regard to this clone: The read finishes 3 residues shy of the CDR3 end, and the germline J gene is used to complete it. The rearrangement uses TRBV20-1 and TRBJ2-3; a possible D gene is TRBD2 (5 bases). Per the germline V gene, CDR1 is DFQATT and CDR2 is SNEGSKA (reference sequence). The CDR3 runs 12 residues. The CDR3 reads CSAVTNQETQYF. CDR3 DNA (partial): TGCAGTGCAGTGACTAACCAAGAGACG.

A note on this clone: Read sequence stops 3 residues before the CDR3 end, and the germline J gene provides the missing end. V gene TRBV19 combines with J gene TRBJ1-1, with no clear D. Germline CDR1 reads LNHDA; CDR2 reads SQIVND (reference sequence). The CDR3 runs to 12 residues. The CDR3 bases that were read are TGTGCCAGTAGTATTGTAGAGGGCGAA. Its protein product is CASSIVEGE. The complete CDR3 sequence is CASSIVEGEAFF. Filled out from reference TRBV19 and TRBJ1-1, the complete variable domain reads DGGITQSPKYLFRKEGQNVTLSCEQNLNHDAMYWYRQDPGQGLRLIYYSQIVNDFQKGDIAEGYSVSREKKESFPLTVTSAQKNPTAFYLCASSIVEGEAFFGQGTRLTVV.

Comment on this clone: The read falls 3 residues short of the CDR3 end, and the missing part is taken from the germline J gene. The chain combines TRBV6-2 or TRBV6-3 with TRBJ2-7, with D possibly matching TRBD1 (6 bases). Germline V gene sequence: CDR1 MNHEY, CDR2 SVGEGT. Trimming shortened V by 2 bases and J by 4 bases, and 12 bases separated the two germline ends. The CDR3 consists of 14 residues. CDR3 in amino acids: CASSYGRQGYEQYF. The CDR3 bases that were read are TGTGCCAGCAGTTACGGGCGGCAGGGGTACGAG.

As for this clone: The read ends 3 residues before the CDR3 terminus; that terminus is restored from the germline J gene. The chain carries TRBV18 and TRBJ1-6; 8 bases are shared with TRBD1. Germline V gene lookup returns CDR1 KGHSH and CDR2 LQKENI. CDR3 size: 16 residues. V lost 3 bases and J lost 8; bases outside the gene matches: 9. The part of the CDR3 DNA that was read is TGTGCCAGCTCACCCTCGACAGGGGCCCTGGATTCACCC. Encoded protein: CASSPSTGALDSP. The CDR3 in full is CASSPSTGALDSPLHF.

About this clone itself: The sequence runs out 3 residues before the end of the CDR3; the remainder is reconstructed from the germline J gene. The V and J genes are TRBV7-9 and TRBJ2-3; D call uncertain. This CDR3 has 14 amino acids. Germline V lookup: CDR1 SEHNR, CDR2 FQNEAQ (reference sequence). Incomplete CDR3 DNA: TGTGCCAGCAGCTTAGCTAGCTCTTTGGAGACG. It encodes CASSLASSLET. The full CDR3 protein is CASSLASSLETQYF.

A word on this clone: The CDR3 end falls 3 residues outside the read, so it is completed with the germline J gene. V gene TRBV7-8 combines with J gene TRBJ1-4; D remains ambiguous. Germline V gives CDR1 SGHVS, CDR2 FQNEAQ. The CDR3 sequence is 17 residues long. The V end was cut by 3 bases, the J end by 0 bases, with 14 bases between. The sequenced part of the CDR3 DNA is TGTGCCAGCAGCTTCCGGGGAAAGATTGCAACTAATGAAAAA. Translated: CASSFRGKIATNEK. The whole CDR3 region reads CASSFRGKIATNEKLFF.

Turning to this clone: The CDR3 is cut off 3 residues early in the read; its end comes from the germline J gene. This CDR3 is also generated by other DNA sequences in the sample. This rearrangement joins TRBV2 to TRBJ2-5; D is possibly TRBD2 (6 bases). CDR3 length equals 15 residues. Germline V lookup: CDR1 SNHLY, CDR2 FYNNEI. V lost 7 bases, J lost 5 bases, and 20 bases lay in between. The CDR3 DNA, read in part, is TGTGCCAGCACCCGGACGCGGGGTGGGGCCGAGACC. It translates to CASTRTRGGAET. The entire CDR3 sequence reads CASTRTRGGAETQYF.

To note about this clone: The CDR3 is cut off 3 residues early in the read; its end comes from the germline J gene. The chain has TRBV28 and TRBJ2-4, with 12 bases matching TRBD2. This CDR3 comprises 17 residues. After removal of 3 bases from V and 4 bases from J, the junction contained 7 bases not matched to a gene. The germline CDR1 and CDR2 sequences are MDHEN and SYDVKM. CDR3 protein: CASSFEASGGEKNIQYF. Partial CDR3 DNA: TGTGCCAGCAGTTTTGAAGCTAGCGGGGGGGAGAAAAACATT.

Note on this clone: One junction end does not reproduce the germline sequence, and a read error may be involved. The read terminates 3 residues before the CDR3 end, so the remaining end is supplied by the germline J gene. Other DNA sequences of this sample code for an identical CDR3. The chain couples TRBV7-4 to TRBJ1-3; 8 positions agree with TRBD1. The CDR3 extends over 15 amino acids. CDR1 is SGHVT, CDR2 SQSDAQ, per germline. The CDR3 loop reads CASSLDRGNRNTIYF. CDR3 DNA (partial): TGTGCCAGCAGCTTAGACAGGGGGAATAGAAACACG. The whole variable domain, filled in from reference TRBV7-4 and TRBJ1-3, reads GAGVSQSPRYKVAKRGRDVALRCDSISGHVTLYWYRQTLGQGSEVLTYSQSDAQRDKSGRPSGRFSAERPERSVSTLKIQRTEQGDSAVYLCASSLDRGNRNTIYFGEGSWLTVV.

In regard to this clone: Sequencing ends 3 residues short of the CDR3 end; the germline J gene provides the rest. The chain carries TRBV30 and TRBJ1-5, with D possibly matching TRBD1 (5 bases). V was pared by 0 bases and J by 2 bases, with 8 bases between. Germline V CDR1 and CDR2: GTSNPN, SVGIG (reference sequence). The CDR3 is made up of 14 amino acids. The CDR3 loop reads CAWSVQGGNQPQHF. CDR3 bases read: TGTGCCTGGAGTGTTCAGGGCGGCAATCAGCCC.

With respect to this clone: The CDR3 end falls 3 residues outside the read, so it is completed with the germline J gene. The V call is TRBV19, the J call TRBJ1-1; TRBD1 agrees at 11 bases. CDR1 and CDR2 from the germline V gene are LNHDA and SQIVND (reference sequence). Unmatched junction bases numbered 10, after V lost 10 bases and J lost 6 bases. The CDR3 has 14 amino acids. CDR3 in amino acids: CATDPGQGVPEAFF. Incomplete CDR3 DNA: TGTGCCACGGATCCGGGACAGGGGGTCCCTGAA.